A single sample gave rise to the 27 T cell receptor beta chains below, sequenced in a study of cytomegalovirus exposure and HLA in healthy donors. The study ran its PCR with 60 Vbeta and 13 Jbeta primers. Sequencing was performed with immunoSEQ multiplex PCR; in TCRdb, only in-frame clones are kept and a portion is missing. The sample has hundreds of thousands of clones, over 75% seen once. Material for sequencing was PBMCs. The source of these receptors is a man between 18 and 29 years old in good health and CMV-seronegative.

The rearrangement links TRBV18 to TRBJ2-3; 10 nucleotides match TRBD2. CDR1 and CDR2 (germline): KGHSH, LQKENI. J lost 1 base, V lost 3 bases, and 4 bases had no gene match. The CDR3 is 16 amino acids. The chain's CDR3 is CASSPAGLAGTDTQYF. In DNA, the CDR3 is TGTGCCAGCTCACCGGCCGGACTAGCGGGCACAGATACGCAGTATTTT.

This chain connects TRBV5-5 to TRBJ2-5, with D maybe TRBD1 (6 bases). Germline V CDR1 and CDR2: SGHKS, YYEKEE (reference sequence). The CDR3 runs to 15 residues. The V end lost 7 bases, the J end lost 0 bases, and 16 bases lay between the germline ends. CDR3 sequence: CASAPPGANQETQYF. In nucleotides, the CDR3 is TGTGCCAGCGCCCCCCCAGGGGCCAACCAAGAGACCCAGTACTTC.

V usage is TRBV7-9 and J usage is TRBJ2-5, with 7 nucleotides matching TRBD1. The V gene end was trimmed by 5 bases and the J gene end by 4 bases; junction bases not matched to a gene: 4. Germline V gene sequence: CDR1 SEHNR, CDR2 FQNEAQ (reference sequence). The CDR3 extends over 13 amino acids. The CDR3 loop reads CASSPGTVETQYF. CDR3 DNA sequence: TGTGCCAGCAGCCCGGGGACAGTAGAGACCCAGTACTTC.

The J gene is TRBJ2-1, the V gene TRBV6-5, with 7 bases matching TRBD2. Per the germline V gene, CDR1 is MNHEY and CDR2 is SVGAGI. CDR3 size: 14 residues. V was clipped by 6 bases and J by 0 bases; unmatched bases: 2. The CDR3 is CASSLAGSYNEQFF. The CDR3 DNA is TGTGCCAGCAGCTTAGCGGGCTCCTACAATGAGCAGTTCTTC.

The chain employs TRBV5-4 and TRBJ1-1; possible D gene TRBD1, 6 bases. The V gene's germline CDR1 is SGHNT and CDR2 YYREEE (reference sequence). This CDR3 comprises 13 residues. V shed 4 bases and J shed 5 bases, with 12 bases lying between them. The CDR3 sequence: CASSPEGGTEAFF. In DNA form, the CDR3 reads TGTGCCAGCAGCCCTGAGGGGGGGACTGAAGCTTTCTTT. Looking up the rest from reference TRBV5-4 and TRBJ1-1 gives the full variable domain: ETGVTQSPTHLIKTRGQQVTLRCSSQSGHNTVSWYQQALGQGPQFIFQYYREEENGRGNFPPRFSGLQFPNYSSELNVNALELDDSALYLCASSPEGGTEAFFGQGTRLTVV.

The chain combines TRBV7-9 with TRBJ2-3; 7 bases align to TRBD2. CDR1 is SEHNR, CDR2 FQNEAQ, per germline (reference sequence). This CDR3 is 14 amino acids long. The junction had 6 bases not matched to a gene; V was cut back by 5 bases and J by 4 bases. CDR3: CASSLRGGADTQYF. CDR3 bases: TGTGCCAGCAGCCTTAGGGGAGGGGCAGATACGCAGTATTTT. The full variable domain, rest sourced from reference TRBV7-9 and TRBJ2-3, is DTGVSQNPRHKITKRGQNVTFRCDPISEHNRLYWYRQTLGQGPEFLTYFQNEAQLEKSRLLSDRFSAERPKGSFSTLEIQRTEQGDSAMYLCASSLRGGADTQYFGPGTRLTVL.

The chain combines TRBV10-3 with TRBJ2-7; perhaps TRBD1 as D (6 bases). The CDR3 contains 16 residues. Looked up from germline, CDR1 is ENHRY and CDR2 is SYGVKD. V was shortened by 4 bases and J by 2 bases, with 18 bases between the two germline ends. CDR3 protein: CAISVERTASTYEQYF. The CDR3 region has the DNA TGTGCCATCAGTGTGGAGCGGACAGCCTCCACCTACGAGCAGTACTTC.

The table lists this clone with a count of one. The J gene is TRBJ2-2, the V gene TRBV5-1, with TRBD2 matching over 8 bases. Germline CDR1 reads SGHRS; CDR2 reads YFSETQ. V shed 4 bases, J shed 3 bases, and the junction held 5 bases outside the gene matches. The CDR3 covers 15 residues. DNA for the CDR3: TGCGCCAGCAGCCCGGGGGGGCTTGACACCGGGGAGCTGTTTTTT. It yields the protein CASSPGGLDTGELFF.

The chain employs TRBV6-6 and TRBJ2-1; D is possibly TRBD2 (5 bases). V lost 1 base and J lost 10, with 11 bases in between. CDR3 length equals 13 residues. CDR1 and CDR2 (germline): MNHNY, SVGAGI (reference sequence). CDR3 residues: CASSYLFQREQFF. In DNA form, the CDR3 reads TGTGCCAGCAGTTACTTATTCCAGCGGGAGCAGTTCTTC.

The chain carries TRBV5-1 and TRBJ1-5; tentatively, D is TRBD1 (5 bases). From germline, CDR1 is SGHRS and CDR2 YFSETQ. The ends were cut back, 1 base at V and 0 bases at J, with 8 bases in the middle. This CDR3 contains 15 residues. The CDR3 loop reads CASSLTGDSNQPQHF. The CDR3 coding sequence is TGCGCCAGCAGCTTGACGGGGGATAGCAATCAGCCCCAGCATTTT.

This rearrangement joins TRBV2 to TRBJ2-5; no reliable D call. This CDR3 region has 14 residues. V was trimmed by 7 bases and J by 1 base, leaving 13 bases between them. CDR1 and CDR2 from the germline V gene are SNHLY and FYNNEI. For the CDR3, the DNA is TGTGCCAGCACCGCGTCCAATTCCCAAGAGACCCAGTACTTC. It is translated as CASTASNSQETQYF.

The gene calls are TRBV4-3 and TRBJ1-3; D perhaps matches TRBD1 (6 bases). The germline gives CDR1 LGHNA, CDR2 YSLEER. The V end was cut by 3 bases, the J end by 4 bases, with 13 bases between. The CDR3 sequence is 15 residues long. CDR3 coding DNA: TGCGCCAGCAGCCAGCTCGGGGGGCTCGGAAACACCATATATTTT. This sequence encodes CASSQLGGLGNTIYF.

The genes are TRBV5-6 and TRBJ2-7, with D possibly TRBD1 on 6 matching bases. Germline CDR1 and CDR2: SGHDT and YYEEEE. Trimming stripped 4 bases from V and 0 bases from J, with 8 bases between. This CDR3 is built from 13 residues. The CDR3 sequence is CASSTDSSYEQYF. DNA of the CDR3: TGTGCCAGCAGCACGGACAGCTCCTACGAGCAGTACTTC.

This clone was found a few times. The V and J genes are TRBV30 and TRBJ1-2, with no clear D. Trimming shortened V by 4 bases and J by 9 bases, and 12 bases separated the two germline ends. The germline gives CDR1 GTSNPN, CDR2 SVGIG (reference sequence). The CDR3 consists of 11 residues. CDR3 nucleotide sequence: TGTGCCTGGAACGAGGGCTCGAGCTACACCTTC. It encodes CAWNEGSSYTF.

The chain links TRBV29-1 to TRBJ2-5; D may be TRBD2 (5 bases). V was pared by 6 bases and J by 5 bases, with 19 bases between. In germline, CDR1 is SQVTM, CDR2 ANQGSEA. This CDR3 is built from 14 residues. The CDR3 is CSVVSLGMWETQYF. In DNA form, the CDR3 reads TGCAGCGTAGTCTCACTCGGGATGTGGGAGACCCAGTACTTC. The full variable domain, rest sourced from reference TRBV29-1 and TRBJ2-5, is SAVISQKPSRDICQRGTSLTIQCQVDSQVTMMFWYRQQPGQSLTLIATANQGSEATYESGFVIDKFPISRPNLTFSTLTVSNMSPEDSSIYLCSVVSLGMWETQYFGPGTRLLVL.

A word on this clone: This same CDR3 is encoded by further DNA sequences in the sample. V is TRBV30 and J is TRBJ1-4, with D possibly matching TRBD1 (6 bases). From germline, CDR1 is GTSNPN and CDR2 SVGIG (reference sequence). Trimming shortened V by 5 bases and J by 5 bases, and 12 bases separated the two germline ends. The length of the CDR3 is 13 residues. This CDR3 reads CAWAGQPNEKLFF. As DNA, the CDR3 is TGTGCCTGGGCCGGACAGCCCAATGAAAAACTGTTTTTT. Looking up the rest from reference TRBV30 and TRBJ1-4 gives the full variable domain: SQTIHQWPATLVQPVGSPLSLECTVEGTSNPNLYWYRQAAGRGLQLLFYSVGIGQISSEVPQNLSASRPQDRQFILSSKKLLLSDSGFYLCAWAGQPNEKLFFGSGTQLSVL.

J is TRBJ2-1 and V is TRBV13; 14 nucleotides line up with TRBD2. Germline CDR1 reads PRHDT; CDR2 reads FYEKMQ (reference sequence). The CDR3 contains 20 residues. The junction had 15 bases not matched to a gene; V was cut back by 5 bases and J by 3 bases. The DNA of the CDR3 is TGTGCCAGCAGCGCAATGGTTCGGACTAGCGGGAGGACCGTCTACAATGAGCAGTTCTTC. Protein sequence: CASSAMVRTSGRTVYNEQFF.

V gene TRBV19 combines with J gene TRBJ2-7, with 8 bases aligning to TRBD1. The length of the CDR3 is 12 residues. V dropped 8 bases and J dropped 2; count of bases not matched to a gene: 2. CDR1 and CDR2 from the germline V gene are LNHDA and SQIVND (reference sequence). The CDR3 DNA follows: TGTGCCAGTTCACAGGGGGCCTACGAGCAGTACTTC. This translates into CASSQGAYEQYF.

The chain is built from TRBV12-5 and TRBJ1-2; 11 nucleotides line up with TRBD1. The trim removed 1 base at V and 4 bases at J, leaving 8 bases unmatched. The length of the CDR3 is 17 residues. Germline CDR1 LGHNT, CDR2 FRNRAP. The CDR3 DNA follows: TGTGCTAGTGGTTTGGAGGACAGGGGGCAGCCAGTCTATGGCTACACCTTC. Translating it yields CASGLEDRGQPVYGYTF.

The chain joins TRBV11-1 to TRBJ2-3; 8 bases agree with TRBD1. V trimming: 2 bases; J trimming: 5 bases; junction bases outside the gene matches: 6. This CDR3 has 15 residues. The V gene's germline CDR1 is SGHAT and CDR2 FQDESV (reference sequence). The CDR3 sequence: CASSLIRGLVDTQYF. As DNA, the CDR3 is TGTGCCAGCAGCTTAATCAGGGGGCTGGTAGATACGCAGTATTTT.

Here the CDR3 reads CASSAGHSSYEQYF. The CDR3 region has the DNA TGTGCCAGCAGCGCGGGTCATAGCTCCTACGAGCAGTACTTC. The chain carries TRBV7-2 and TRBJ2-7; D possibly corresponds to TRBD2 (5 bases). Germline loops: CDR1 SGHTA, CDR2 FQGNSA. Between the trimmed V and J ends, which lost 5 bases and 0 bases, there was a span of 11 bases. The CDR3 is 14 amino acids.

This sequence joins TRBV6-5 and TRBJ2-4, with D perhaps matching TRBD2 (5 bases). The V gene lost 4 bases and the J gene lost 3 bases, with 10 bases spanning the gap. Per the germline V gene, CDR1 is MNHEY and CDR2 is SVGAGI. This CDR3 is 14 amino acids long. The CDR3, as DNA: TGTGCCAGCAGTTCCGGGGTCGGCAAAAACATTCAGTACTTC. It translates to CASSSGVGKNIQYF.

The chain carries TRBV7-9 and TRBJ2-3, with 10 bases identical to TRBD2. Germline CDR1 reads SEHNR; CDR2 reads FQNEAQ (reference sequence). With V trimmed by 4 bases and J by 1 base, 5 bases remained unmatched. The CDR3 contains 16 residues. The CDR3 protein is CASSSVLAGGTDTQYF. CDR3 DNA sequence: TGTGCCAGCAGCTCCGTTCTAGCGGGGGGCACAGATACGCAGTATTTT.

The chain combines TRBV27 with TRBJ2-4, with 10 bases fitting TRBD1. Germline CDR1 MNHEY, CDR2 SMNVEV (reference sequence). This CDR3 has 17 amino acids. After removal of 3 bases from V and 6 bases from J, the junction contained 11 bases not matched to a gene. CDR3 protein: CASSFTGTGEETNIQYF. The CDR3 region has the DNA TGTGCCAGCAGTTTCACTGGGACAGGGGAAGAAACAAACATTCAGTACTTC.

V gene TRBV5-6 combines with J gene TRBJ2-3; TRBD2 agrees at 9 bases. Germline assignment: CDR1 SGHDT and CDR2 YYEEEE. This CDR3 has 15 amino acids. J gave up 4 bases and V 6 bases, and 9 bases lay outside the gene matches. CDR3 DNA: TGTGCCAGCAACACGGGGACTAGCCTCCCAGATACGCAGTATTTT. Its translation is CASNTGTSLPDTQYF.

This clone has a single count. The chain couples TRBV30 to TRBJ1-1; D is unclear. The CDR3 runs 11 residues. V dropped 1 base and J dropped 12 bases, with 12 bases sitting between them. The germline gives CDR1 GTSNPN, CDR2 SVGIG (reference sequence). The CDR3 DNA follows: TGTGCCTGGAGTGGTCTGGGAGCGACTTTCTTT. It translates to CAWSGLGATFF.

The CDR3 loop reads CASSYVGGQETQYF. The CDR3 DNA follows: TGTGCCAGCAGTTACGTGGGGGGGCAAGAGACCCAGTACTTC. The chain has TRBV6-6 and TRBJ2-5, with TRBD2 identical over 7 bases. In germline, CDR1 is MNHNY, CDR2 SVGAGI (reference sequence). J lost 2 bases, V lost 2 bases, and 2 bases had no gene match. The CDR3 length is 14 residues.